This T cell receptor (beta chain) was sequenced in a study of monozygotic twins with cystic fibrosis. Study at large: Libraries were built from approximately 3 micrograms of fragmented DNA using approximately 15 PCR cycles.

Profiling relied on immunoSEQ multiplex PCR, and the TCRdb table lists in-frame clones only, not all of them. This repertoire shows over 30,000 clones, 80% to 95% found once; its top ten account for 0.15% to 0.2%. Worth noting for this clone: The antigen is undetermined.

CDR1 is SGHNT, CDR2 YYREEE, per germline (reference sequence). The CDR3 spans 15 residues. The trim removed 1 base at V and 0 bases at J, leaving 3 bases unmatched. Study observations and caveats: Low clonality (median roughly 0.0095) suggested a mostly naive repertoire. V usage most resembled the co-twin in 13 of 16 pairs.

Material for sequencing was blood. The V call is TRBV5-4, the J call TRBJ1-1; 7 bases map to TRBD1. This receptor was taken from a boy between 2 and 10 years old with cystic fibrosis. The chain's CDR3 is CASSLLGQMNTEAFF. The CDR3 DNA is TGTGCCAGCAGCTTGTTGGGACAGATGAACACTGAAGCTTTCTTT. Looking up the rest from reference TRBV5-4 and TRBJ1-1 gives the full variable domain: ETGVTQSPTHLIKTRGQQVTLRCSSQSGHNTVSWYQQALGQGPQFIFQYYREEENGRGNFPPRFSGLQFPNYSSELNVNALELDDSALYLCASSLLGQMNTEAFFGQGTRLTVV.